A single sample gave rise to the 9 T cell receptor beta chains below, sequenced in a study of cytomegalovirus exposure and HLA in healthy donors. PCR used 60 Vbeta primers and 13 Jbeta primers. Sequencing was performed with immunoSEQ multiplex PCR; in TCRdb, only in-frame clones are kept and a portion is missing. Recorded for this sample: 20,000 to 25,000 clones. The sample taken for sequencing was PBMCs. The receptors come from a man between 60 and 70 years old in good health and CMV-seropositive.

The chain carries TRBV14 and TRBJ1-2; 9 bases map to TRBD1. CDR1 is SGHDN, CDR2 FVKESK, per germline. This CDR3 spans 15 amino acids. The junction had 8 bases not matched to a gene; V was cut back by 2 bases and J by 7 bases. CDR3 sequence: CASSQLRQGGSGYTF. The CDR3 region has the DNA TGTGCCAGCAGCCAACTACGACAGGGGGGGAGTGGCTACACCTTC.

The genes are TRBV29-1 and TRBJ2-7, with TRBD1 matching 9 bases. Per germline, CDR1 SQVTM and CDR2 ANQGSEA. The V gene end was trimmed by 6 bases and the J gene end by 4 bases; junction bases not matched to a gene: 10. The CDR3 is 14 residues long. The CDR3 loop reads CSVCKEQGAYEQYF. CDR3 nucleotide sequence: TGCAGCGTCTGTAAGGAACAGGGGGCTTACGAGCAGTACTTC.

The chain links TRBV30 to TRBJ1-4; D is uncertain. The CDR3 is 14 residues long. Looked up from germline, CDR1 is GTSNPN and CDR2 is SVGIG (reference sequence). V lost 4 bases and J lost 4, with 13 bases in between. The CDR3 reads CAWNAGSFNEKLFF. In DNA, the CDR3 is TGTGCCTGGAACGCCGGGAGTTTTAATGAAAAACTGTTTTTT.

The chain joins TRBV7-9 to TRBJ2-1; D unresolved. CDR1 is SEHNR, CDR2 FQNEAQ, per germline (reference sequence). Deletions cut 5 bases from V and 8 bases from J, with 16 bases between. The CDR3 is 14 amino acids. The CDR3 spells CASSMRRLGDEQFF. The CDR3 DNA reads TGTGCCAGCAGCATGAGGCGGCTCGGAGATGAGCAGTTCTTC. Full variable domain (missing parts from reference TRBV7-9 and TRBJ2-1): DTGVSQNPRHKITKRGQNVTFRCDPISEHNRLYWYRQTLGQGPEFLTYFQNEAQLEKSRLLSDRFSAERPKGSFSTLEIQRTEQGDSAMYLCASSMRRLGDEQFFGPGTRLTVL.

The CDR3 loop is CASSPGGGSQTQYF. CDR3 sequence (DNA): TGTGCCAGCAGCCCGGGGGGCGGGAGTCAGACCCAGTACTTC. The rearrangement links TRBV7-2 to TRBJ2-5; the D gene is possibly TRBD2 (7 bases). Between the trimmed V and J ends, which lost 5 bases and 6 bases, there was a span of 16 bases. This CDR3 region has 14 residues. CDR1 and CDR2 from the germline V gene are SGHTA and FQGNSA.

The chain is built from TRBV20-1 and TRBJ2-1; D call uncertain. CDR3 size: 11 residues. Germline CDR1 is DFQATT and CDR2 is SNEGSKA (reference sequence). The V end was cut by 5 bases, the J end by 4 bases, with 6 bases between. The CDR3 coding sequence is TGCAGTGCTGAGAAGTACAATGAGCAGTTCTTC. Protein: CSAEKYNEQFF.

The V and J genes are TRBV29-1 and TRBJ2-3; D is ambiguous. V was trimmed by 2 bases and J by 3 bases, leaving 6 bases between them. CDR1 and CDR2 from the germline V gene are SQVTM and ANQGSEA. The CDR3 loop spans 12 amino acids. CDR3 region: CSVEPTTDTQYF. DNA of the CDR3: TGCAGCGTTGAACCTACGACAGATACGCAGTATTTT.

V is TRBV6-1 and J is TRBJ1-1; 7 bases match TRBD1. Looked up from germline, CDR1 is MNHNS and CDR2 is SASEGT. The CDR3 is 14 amino acids. J lost 0 bases, V lost 4 bases, and 2 bases had no gene match. CDR3 nucleotide sequence: TGTGCCAGCAGTGTGGGACAGATGAACACTGAAGCTTTCTTT. Its translation is CASSVGQMNTEAFF.

The V call is TRBV19, the J call TRBJ2-3; weak D call: TRBD2 (5 bases). V was shortened by 6 bases and J by 6 bases, with 16 bases between the two germline ends. There are 14 residues in the CDR3. Per germline, CDR1 LNHDA and CDR2 SQIVND (reference sequence). Here the CDR3 reads CASSRAVGFDTQYF. Written as DNA, the CDR3 is TGTGCCAGTAGCCGAGCGGTTGGGTTCGATACGCAGTATTTT.